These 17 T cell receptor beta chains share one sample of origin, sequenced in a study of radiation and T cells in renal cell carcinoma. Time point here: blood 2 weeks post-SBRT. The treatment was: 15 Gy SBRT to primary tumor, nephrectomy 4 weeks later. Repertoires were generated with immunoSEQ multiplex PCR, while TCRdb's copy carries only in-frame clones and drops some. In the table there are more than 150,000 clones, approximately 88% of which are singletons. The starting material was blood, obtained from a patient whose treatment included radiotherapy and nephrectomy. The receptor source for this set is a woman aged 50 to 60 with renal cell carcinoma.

In DNA form, the CDR3 reads TGTGCCAGCAGCAAACCGCTTATACAGATATTGAACACTGAAGCTTTCTTT. Protein product: CASSKPLIQILNTEAFF. The V and J genes are TRBV7-2 and TRBJ1-1; D is uncertain. The CDR3 loop spans 17 amino acids. Trimming left V 5 bases short and J 0 bases short, with 19 bases between. Germline CDR1 is SGHTA and CDR2 is FQGNSA.

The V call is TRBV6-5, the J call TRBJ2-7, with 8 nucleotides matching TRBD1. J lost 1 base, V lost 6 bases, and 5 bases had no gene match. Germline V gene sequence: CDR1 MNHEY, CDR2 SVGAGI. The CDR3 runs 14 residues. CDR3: CASSSGTGSYEQYF. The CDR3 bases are TGTGCCAGCAGCTCCGGGACAGGATCCTACGAGCAGTACTTC.

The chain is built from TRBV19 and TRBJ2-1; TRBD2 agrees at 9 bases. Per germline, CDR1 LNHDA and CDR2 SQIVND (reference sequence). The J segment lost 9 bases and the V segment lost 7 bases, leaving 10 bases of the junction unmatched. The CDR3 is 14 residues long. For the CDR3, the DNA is TGTGCCAGTAAGGAGCGGGGGGATTTGGGTGAGCAGTTCTTC. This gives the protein CASKERGDLGEQFF.

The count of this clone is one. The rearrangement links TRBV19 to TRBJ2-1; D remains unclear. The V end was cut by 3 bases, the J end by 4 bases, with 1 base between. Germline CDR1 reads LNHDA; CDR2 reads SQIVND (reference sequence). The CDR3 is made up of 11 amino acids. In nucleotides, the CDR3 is TGTGCCAGTAGTATGTACAATGAGCAGTTCTTC. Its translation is CASSMYNEQFF. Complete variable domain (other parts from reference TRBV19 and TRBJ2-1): DGGITQSPKYLFRKEGQNVTLSCEQNLNHDAMYWYRQDPGQGLRLIYYSQIVNDFQKGDIAEGYSVSREKKESFPLTVTSAQKNPTAFYLCASSMYNEQFFGPGTRLTVL.

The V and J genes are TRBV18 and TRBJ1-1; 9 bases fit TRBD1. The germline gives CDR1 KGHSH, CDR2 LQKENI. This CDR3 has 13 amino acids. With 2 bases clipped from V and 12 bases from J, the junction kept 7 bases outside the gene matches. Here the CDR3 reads CASSPTGQGRTFF. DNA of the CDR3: TGTGCCAGCTCACCAACGGGACAGGGAAGAACTTTCTTT.

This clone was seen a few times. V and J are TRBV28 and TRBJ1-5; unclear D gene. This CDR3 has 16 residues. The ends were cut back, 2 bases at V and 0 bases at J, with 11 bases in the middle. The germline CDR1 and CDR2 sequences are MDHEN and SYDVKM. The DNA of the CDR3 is TGTGCCAGCAGTTTAATGGCAGGAGTTAGCAATCAGCCCCAGCATTTT. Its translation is CASSLMAGVSNQPQHF.

Here the CDR3 reads CASSYSAGGEKTQYF. The CDR3 DNA reads as TGTGCCAGCAGTTACTCAGCTGGGGGCGAAAAGACCCAGTACTTC. The chain links TRBV6-5 to TRBJ2-5; a possible D gene is TRBD1 (6 bases). This CDR3 spans 15 amino acids. The ends were cut back, 0 bases at V and 6 bases at J, with 14 bases in the middle. The germline V gene has CDR1 MNHEY and CDR2 SVGAGI.

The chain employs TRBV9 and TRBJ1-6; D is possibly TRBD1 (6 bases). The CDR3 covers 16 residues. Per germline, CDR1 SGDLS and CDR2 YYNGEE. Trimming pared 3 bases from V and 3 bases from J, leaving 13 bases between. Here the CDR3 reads CASSEGGSDYNSPLHF. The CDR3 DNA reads TGTGCCAGCAGCGAAGGGGGGTCCGACTATAATTCACCCCTCCACTTT.

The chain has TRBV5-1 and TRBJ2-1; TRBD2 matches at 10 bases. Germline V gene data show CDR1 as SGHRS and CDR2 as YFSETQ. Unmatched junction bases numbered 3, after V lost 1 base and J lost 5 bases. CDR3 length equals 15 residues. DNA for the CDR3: TGCGCCAGCAGCTTGCTAGCGGGGGTTAACAATGAGCAGTTCTTC. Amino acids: CASSLLAGVNNEQFF.

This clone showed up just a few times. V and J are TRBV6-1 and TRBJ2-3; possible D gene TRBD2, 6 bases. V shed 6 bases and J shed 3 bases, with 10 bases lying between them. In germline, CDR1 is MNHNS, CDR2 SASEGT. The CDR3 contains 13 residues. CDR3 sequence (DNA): TGTGCCAGCAGGGGCGGGATAACAGATACGCAGTATTTT. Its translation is CASRGGITDTQYF.

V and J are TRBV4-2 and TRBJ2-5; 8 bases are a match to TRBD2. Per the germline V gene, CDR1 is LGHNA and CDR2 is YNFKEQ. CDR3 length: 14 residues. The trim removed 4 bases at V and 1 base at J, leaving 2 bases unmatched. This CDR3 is CASSLGTSQETQYF. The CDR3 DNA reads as TGTGCCAGCAGCCTTGGGACTAGCCAAGAGACCCAGTACTTC.

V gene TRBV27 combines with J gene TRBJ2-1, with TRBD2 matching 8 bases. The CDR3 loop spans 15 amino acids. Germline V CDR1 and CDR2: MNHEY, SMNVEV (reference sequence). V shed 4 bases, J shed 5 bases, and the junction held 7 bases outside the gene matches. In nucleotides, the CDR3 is TGTGCCAGCAGTTATGCGGCGGGGGGAAACAATGAGCAGTTCTTC. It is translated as CASSYAAGGNNEQFF.

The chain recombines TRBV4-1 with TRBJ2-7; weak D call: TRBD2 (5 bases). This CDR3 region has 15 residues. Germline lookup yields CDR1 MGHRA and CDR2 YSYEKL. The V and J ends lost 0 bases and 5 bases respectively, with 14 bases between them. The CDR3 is CASSQDPSGWDEQYF. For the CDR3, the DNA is TGCGCCAGCAGCCAAGATCCGAGCGGATGGGACGAGCAGTACTTC.

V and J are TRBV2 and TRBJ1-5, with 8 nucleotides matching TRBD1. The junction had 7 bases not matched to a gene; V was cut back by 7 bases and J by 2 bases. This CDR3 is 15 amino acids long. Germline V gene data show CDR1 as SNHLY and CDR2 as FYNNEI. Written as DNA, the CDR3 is TGTGCCAGCACACGACAGGGGCACGGCAATCAGCCCCAGCATTTT. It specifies CASTRQGHGNQPQHF.

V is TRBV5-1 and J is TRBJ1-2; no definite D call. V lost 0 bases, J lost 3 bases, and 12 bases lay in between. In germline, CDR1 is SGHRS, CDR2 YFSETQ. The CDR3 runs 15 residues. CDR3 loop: CASSLDTYEDYGYTF. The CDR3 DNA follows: TGCGCCAGCAGCTTGGACACCTATGAGGACTATGGCTACACCTTC. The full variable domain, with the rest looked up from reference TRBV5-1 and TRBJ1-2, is KAGVTQTPRYLIKTRGQQVTLSCSPISGHRSVSWYQQTPGQGLQFLFEYFSETQRNKGNFPGRFSGRQFSNSRSEMNVSTLELGDSALYLCASSLDTYEDYGYTFGSGTRLTVV.

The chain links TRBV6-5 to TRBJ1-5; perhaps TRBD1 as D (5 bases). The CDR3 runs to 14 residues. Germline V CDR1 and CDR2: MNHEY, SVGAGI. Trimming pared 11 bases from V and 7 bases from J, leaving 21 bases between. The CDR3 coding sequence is TGTGCCTGCGGACGGGGCTCCCTGAGCCAGCCCCAGCATTTT. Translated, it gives CACGRGSLSQPQHF.

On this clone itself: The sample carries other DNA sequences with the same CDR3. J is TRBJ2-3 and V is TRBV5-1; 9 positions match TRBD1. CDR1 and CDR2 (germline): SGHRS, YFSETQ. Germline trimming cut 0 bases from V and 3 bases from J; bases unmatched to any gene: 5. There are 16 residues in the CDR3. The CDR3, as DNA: TGCGCCAGCAGCTTGGGGCCGGGACAGGGAACAGATACGCAGTATTTT. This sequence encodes CASSLGPGQGTDTQYF.